The sequence of this TCR beta chain was determined in a study of radiotherapy plus CTLA-4 blockade in lung cancer. Clones were sequenced by immunoSEQ multiplex PCR, and TCRdb holds only the in-frame ones, with some missing. The data hold approximately 94,000 clones, with roughly 80% observed a single time. This clone came up once. This sequence was found in a human donor with non-small cell lung cancer that progressed on radiotherapy plus ipilimumab. This sample comprised peripheral blood, obtained from a patient treated with radiotherapy plus ipilimumab.

Here the CDR3 reads CATGNRGDYNEQFF. DNA of the CDR3: TGTGCCACCGGAAACAGGGGCGATTACAATGAGCAGTTCTTC. The rearrangement links TRBV15 to TRBJ2-1; TRBD1 agrees at 7 bases. V trimming: 8 bases; J trimming: 4 bases; junction bases outside the gene matches: 8. This CDR3 has 14 residues. CDR1 LNHNV and CDR2 YYDKDF come from the germline V gene (reference sequence).